The 13 T cell receptor beta chains below all came from one sample that was sequenced in a study of CD8 T cells in ankylosing spondylitis. TCRdb reanalysed the 5' RACE reads using MiXCR and keeps one entry per CDR3 protein. The sample shows just over 300,000 distinct CDR3 sequences, around 20% of them seen only once. The sequenced sample was blood, either unsorted or a sorted T cell fraction (not recorded which). The receptors derive from a female donor with ankylosing spondylitis or in good health (not recorded which).

This clonotype was counted a few times. The V and J genes are TRBV12-3 or TRBV12-4 and TRBJ1-1; 12 bases match TRBD1. J gave up 12 bases and V 3 bases, and 8 bases lay outside the gene matches. This CDR3 contains 14 residues. In nucleotides, the CDR3 is TGTGCCAGCAGTTTTGCCGGGACAGGGGGCTCCTCTTTCTTT. Its protein product is CASSFAGTGGSSFF.

The rearrangement uses TRBV20-1 and TRBJ2-1; the match to TRBD1 covers 9 bases. This CDR3 comprises 15 residues. Germline trimming cut 5 bases from V and 7 bases from J; bases unmatched to any gene: 12. Germline V gives CDR1 DFQATT, CDR2 SNEGSKA (reference sequence). CDR3 in amino acids: CSAQTLDRGKNEQFF. In nucleotides, the CDR3 is TGCAGTGCTCAAACTTTGGACAGGGGTAAGAATGAGCAGTTCTTC.

This chain uses TRBV20-1 with TRBJ2-5; D uncertain. CDR1 DFQATT and CDR2 SNEGSKA come from the germline V gene (reference sequence). CDR3 length equals 14 residues. V lost 6 bases, J lost 0 bases, and 14 bases lay in between. The CDR3 coding sequence is TGCAGTGCCATATTGGATCCGTACCAAGAGACCCAGTACTTC. It encodes CSAILDPYQETQYF.

The chain links TRBV6-1 to TRBJ1-2; unclear D gene. Trimming removed 2 bases at V and 3 bases at J, with 16 bases between. The germline V gene has CDR1 MNHNS and CDR2 SASEGT. CDR3 size: 16 residues. CDR3 region: CASSESRARQDYGYTF. The CDR3 bases are TGTGCCAGCAGTGAATCCCGCGCCAGGCAGGACTATGGCTACACCTTC.

This clonotype was found a few times. J is TRBJ2-7 and V is TRBV20-1, with a weak D call TRBD1 (7 bases). V gave up 6 bases and J gave up 3 bases, with 15 bases separating them. The CDR3 contains 13 residues. Germline CDR1 and CDR2: DFQATT and SNEGSKA (reference sequence). The CDR3 coding sequence is TGCAGTGCGTGGGGGCAGGGGGGCTACGAGCAGTACTTC. Translation gives CSAWGQGGYEQYF.

The gene calls are TRBV20-1 and TRBJ2-4, with unresolved D. Germline CDR1 is DFQATT and CDR2 is SNEGSKA (reference sequence). V lost 5 bases, J lost 9 bases, and 17 bases lay in between. The length of the CDR3 is 13 residues. CDR3 nucleotides: TGCAGTGCTGTCCTGGTCCCCCAGGCCATTCAGTACTTC. Translated, it gives CSAVLVPQAIQYF.

In this sample, this clonotype turned up many times. V usage is TRBV7-9 and J usage is TRBJ2-2, with TRBD1 as a possible D gene (6 bases). The length of the CDR3 is 20 residues. Trimming shortened V by 1 base and J by 1 base, and 22 bases separated the two germline ends. Germline V CDR1 and CDR2: SEHNR, FQNEAQ (reference sequence). The CDR3 DNA reads TGTGCCAGCAGCTTAGGGCTAGACAGGTCCTGGCGGTTGAACACCGGGGAGCTGTTTTTT. Encoded protein: CASSLGLDRSWRLNTGELFF.

V is TRBV15 and J is TRBJ1-2, with no clear D. Germline V CDR1 and CDR2: LNHNV, YYDKDF (reference sequence). V was clipped by 2 bases and J by 6 bases, with 10 bases between them. The CDR3 spans 13 residues. The CDR3 is CATSRTSTHGYTF. CDR3 bases: TGTGCCACCAGCAGAACTTCGACCCATGGCTACACCTTC.

This clonotype has a count of ten or more. The J gene is TRBJ2-6, the V gene TRBV29-1; D gene uncertain. From germline, CDR1 is SQVTM and CDR2 ANQGSEA. The CDR3 is 15 amino acids. The V gene lost 1 base and the J gene lost 0 bases, with 7 bases spanning the gap. CDR3 residues: CSVEVADSGANVLTF. DNA for the CDR3: TGCAGCGTTGAAGTGGCAGACTCTGGGGCCAACGTCCTGACTTTC. The complete variable domain, with remaining parts taken from reference TRBV29-1 and TRBJ2-6, reads SAVISQKPSRDICQRGTSLTIQCQVDSQVTMMFWYRQQPGQSLTLIATANQGSEATYESGFVIDKFPISRPNLTFSTLTVSNMSPEDSSIYLCSVEVADSGANVLTFGAGSRLTVL.

This clonotype turned up a few times. The chain carries TRBV2 and TRBJ2-6; D unclear. Germline V gene data show CDR1 as SNHLY and CDR2 as FYNNEI. Trimming shortened V by 4 bases and J by 0 bases, and 7 bases separated the two germline ends. The CDR3 contains 15 residues. CDR3 coding DNA: TGTGCCAGCAGTGGCGAGTTCTCTGGGGCCAACGTCCTGACTTTC. This translates into CASSGEFSGANVLTF.

The chain combines TRBV7-2 with TRBJ2-5; weak D call: TRBD2 (6 bases). The germline V gene has CDR1 SGHTA and CDR2 FQGNSA. Trimming took 3 bases from V and 7 from J, leaving 21 bases between them. The CDR3 sequence is 16 residues long. The CDR3 bases are TGTGCCAGCAGCTTGAACTTCGGAATGAGTAGCGGGACCCAGTACTTC. Protein: CASSLNFGMSSGTQYF.

This clonotype has a count of ten or more. The CDR3 sequence: CASSYGTYEQYF. The CDR3 region has the DNA TGTGCCAGCAGCTACGGGACCTACGAGCAGTACTTC. The chain carries TRBV5-5 and TRBJ2-7; D is perhaps TRBD2 (5 bases). Germline V gene lookup returns CDR1 SGHKS and CDR2 YYEKEE (reference sequence). The ends were cut back, 3 bases at V and 2 bases at J, with 6 bases in the middle. This CDR3 has 12 amino acids.

The chain is built from TRBV5-1 and TRBJ1-4, with D hard to call. Deletions cut 0 bases from V and 6 bases from J, with 12 bases between. Looked up from germline, CDR1 is SGHRS and CDR2 is YFSETQ. This CDR3 has 15 amino acids. The CDR3 DNA follows: TGCGCCAGCAGCTTGGCCTGGACGGACCATGAAAAACTGTTTTTT. This codes for CASSLAWTDHEKLFF.